The entry below describes one TCR beta chain. The antigen is not known. The source of the sample is a study of T cells in localized non-small cell lung cancer. The study's findings and limits: Overall survival was longer when the density of T cells in the blood was higher. Maximal T cell clonality occurred in uninvolved adjacent lung, with tumor ranking below it. The study sequenced only one region of the tumor. As a result, intratumor heterogeneity could not be excluded and remains possible. Among the top 100 tumor clones, a median about 58 appeared in adjacent lung.

Repertoires were generated with immunoSEQ multiplex PCR, while TCRdb's copy carries only in-frame clones and drops some. The sample has roughly 90,000 clones; roughly 91% are singletons. The CDR3 sequence is 15 residues long. Germline CDR1 reads LNHDA; CDR2 reads SQIVND (reference sequence). The V segment lost 5 bases and the J segment 2 bases; nucleotides outside the gene matches: 6. This receptor was obtained from a woman aged 40 to 75 with stage II squamous cell lung carcinoma. The sequencing here drew on PBMCs, taken before any cancer treatment. The chain employs TRBV19 and TRBJ2-5; 9 nucleotides align to TRBD1. DNA of the CDR3: TGTGCCAGTAGTTCTCTAGGACAGGGGCAAGAGACCCAGTACTTC. This sequence encodes CASSSLGQGQETQYF.